The source of this TCR beta chain is a study of radiotherapy plus CTLA-4 blockade in lung cancer. Study background: Overall, 18% of patients showed an objective response, while 31% attained disease control.

The method was immunoSEQ multiplex PCR; TCRdb's version includes in-frame clones alone and lacks a portion of them. The sample shows 70,000 to 95,000 clones, around 86% of them seen only once. Regarding the study as a whole: Increased serum interferon-beta after radiation also reportedly predicted response strongly.

The V segment lost 0 bases and the J segment 5 bases; nucleotides outside the gene matches: 2. The CDR3 length is 15 residues. CDR1 and CDR2 (germline): KGHSH, LQKENI. Comment on this clone: No antigen is known for it.

The genes are TRBV18 and TRBJ2-1, with TRBD2 matching 9 bases. Sequenced material: peripheral blood, taken from a patient treated with radiotherapy plus ipilimumab. This receptor was taken from a human donor with non-small cell lung cancer that progressed on radiotherapy plus ipilimumab. The CDR3 spells CASSPPTSGNNEQFF. The DNA of the CDR3 is TGTGCCAGCTCACCACCGACTAGCGGAAACAATGAGCAGTTCTTC.